This T cell receptor beta chain was sequenced for a study of beta chain features in type 1 diabetes. This CDR3 is 15 amino acids long. Trimming pared 2 bases from V and 1 base from J, leaving 9 bases between. CDR1 is SGHTA and CDR2 is FQGNSA in the germline V gene. Expressed TCRB transcripts were sequenced, since all the RNA that had been isolated was reverse transcribed. Repertoires were generated with immunoSEQ multiplex PCR, while TCRdb's copy carries only in-frame clones and drops some. This sample yields roughly 400,000 clones, of which 14% are seen a single time; 0.035% to 0.045% belongs to the top ten.

The chain has TRBV7-2 and TRBJ2-1; possibly TRBD2 for D (6 bases). The sample was naive CD4+ T cells from blood. The TCR was taken from a man aged 25 to 40 in good health. The CDR3 nucleotides are TGTGCCAGCAGCTTAAGGAGGGATTCCTACAATGAGCAGTTCTTC. Residues: CASSLRRDSYNEQFF.